These T cell receptor beta chains were read from a single sample in a study of human T cells and chemical hapten exposure. Each CDR3 protein is one row after TCRdb ran MiXCR on the RACE reads. The table records about 190,000 distinct CDR3 sequences, approximately 26% of them present only once. Material: whole blood, obtained in connection with sensitization to the hapten diphenylcyclopropenone (DPC). All receptors derive from a woman aged 40 to 55 with alopecia areata. Some clones in this sample may be carry-over from other donors' samples. Both conserved end residues are part of each CDR3. The order of the fields is clone size, V gene, CDR3 protein. Clone size is given for some rows only: seen once, a few or many times, or a class if the clone is expanded.

size: few; V: TRBV6-2/TRBV6-3; CDR3: CASRPDGATQYF
size: .; V: TRBV28; CDR3: CASSLVKAGGLQETQYF
size: .; V: TRBV29-1; CDR3: CSVERGPNEQFF
size: .; V: TRBV29-1; CDR3: CSVDLRAAGVGETQYF
size: few; V: TRBV20-1; CDR3: CSARTGRWDNEQFF
size: few; V: TRBV29-1; CDR3: CSVEGGGQRYF
size: .; V: TRBV7-3; CDR3: CASSFVPNSYNEQFF
size: few; V: TRBV20-1; CDR3: CSVQTWATEAFF
size: .; V: TRBV21-1; CDR3: CASSKALYSQETQYF
size: few; V: TRBV20-1; CDR3: CSAKEGGSINYGYTF
size: few; V: TRBV29-1; CDR3: CSVVEELRKADTQYF
size: .; V: TRBV20-1; CDR3: CSARDLTANNEKLFF
size: .; V: TRBV4-1; CDR3: CASSQGLAGLLYF
size: .; V: TRBV20-1; CDR3: CSARALPTGYGYTF
size: .; V: TRBV12-3/TRBV12-4; CDR3: CASSLGVVEQYF
size: .; V: TRBV5-5; CDR3: CASKLGRPSTDTQYF
size: few; V: TRBV10-3; CDR3: CAITPSTGQGYEQYF
size: few; V: TRBV2; CDR3: CASSDGLPGGRFGGGELFF
size: .; V: TRBV6-2/TRBV6-3; CDR3: CASSSYDRPNVLTF
size: few; V: TRBV18; CDR3: CASSYLAGGTDTQYF
size: .; V: TRBV6-4; CDR3: CASSGFRGTEAFF
size: .; V: TRBV29-1; CDR3: CSVITQGSYEQYF
size: few; V: TRBV20-1; CDR3: CSGPPLAEDYNEQFF
size: few; V: TRBV29-1; CDR3: CSVVGWRGSSYNEQFF
size: .; V: TRBV12-3/TRBV12-4; CDR3: CASSLVVGGEPQHF
size: few; V: TRBV5-1; CDR3: CASRGTSDGETQYF
size: .; V: TRBV28; CDR3: CASSPTYLEQYF
size: few; V: TRBV20-1; CDR3: CSARDTGRGYPKNIQYF
size: .; V: TRBV21-1; CDR3: CASSTDGTENSPLHF
size: .; V: TRBV6-1; CDR3: CASSESGDTQYF
size: .; V: TRBV7-3; CDR3: CASSPGAGQGTSGELFF
size: .; V: TRBV5-1; CDR3: CASSLQLAGQPNTGELFF
size: .; V: TRBV6-2/TRBV6-3; CDR3: CASSHGGEQYF
size: .; V: TRBV29-1; CDR3: CSGGQAPSEQYF
size: few; V: TRBV7-9; CDR3: CASSPSGLAVFTDTQYF
size: .; V: TRBV28; CDR3: CASSLSGSPNEQFF
size: few; V: TRBV7-9; CDR3: CASSLGELAGAGELFF
size: few; V: TRBV7-8; CDR3: CASSLGQGGATQYF
size: .; V: TRBV29-1; CDR3: CSVLLGGGGNAYF
size: .; V: TRBV7-2; CDR3: CASSVIRRQETQYF
size: once; V: TRBV24-1; CDR3: CATSDDSGGGKNIQYF
size: .; V: TRBV4-3; CDR3: CASSQDKWIEDNTGELFF
size: few; V: TRBV7-9; CDR3: CASSERAPNTGELFF
size: few; V: TRBV10-3; CDR3: CAIRPQTREGNEQFF
size: few; V: TRBV20-1; CDR3: CSARDPGGADTEAFF
size: .; V: TRBV20-1; CDR3: CSARTSGRISYNEQFF
size: .; V: TRBV20-1; CDR3: CSVPRTSGYNEQFF
size: few; V: TRBV28; CDR3: CASRILAGGKNIQYF
size: few; V: TRBV28; CDR3: CASSLGTGGTGEQYF
size: .; V: TRBV5-1; CDR3: CASSLRSGSNTGELFF
size: .; V: TRBV4-1; CDR3: CASSQPQREETQYF
size: few; V: TRBV6-2/TRBV6-3; CDR3: CASNRDYNYEQYF
size: few; V: TRBV9; CDR3: CASSVVDGSYEQYF